Shown below are 21 T cell receptor beta chains from a single sample sequenced in a study of T cells in Graves' hyperthyroidism and ophthalmopathy. TCR beta CDR3 region amplification was performed from RNA transcripts. HTBI primers were employed in a first-round RT-PCR of the TCR CDR3. TCRdb redid the calling of the multiplex PCR reads with MiXCR, one entry per CDR3 protein. The sample shows roughly 360,000 distinct CDR3 sequences, around an eighth of them seen only once. The material sequenced was blood. The receptors were gathered from a man aged 25 to 45 with Graves' hyperthyroidism that later progressed to Graves' ophthalmopathy.

This clonotype was detected ten times or more. J is TRBJ2-7 and V is TRBV6-2 or TRBV6-3; perhaps TRBD2 as D (5 bases). Per the germline V gene, CDR1 is MNHEY and CDR2 is SVGEGT. The germline V and J ends were trimmed by 6 bases and 0 bases, with 12 bases remaining between them. The CDR3 has 14 amino acids. For the CDR3, the DNA is TGTGCCAGCAGGGTCGAGCGGAGCTCCTACGAGCAGTACTTC. Translation: CASRVERSSYEQYF.

This clonotype has a count of ten or more. The chain links TRBV24-1 to TRBJ1-6; 7 nucleotides match TRBD1. Germline V gene data show CDR1 as KGHDR and CDR2 as SFDVKD. Unmatched junction bases numbered 5, after V lost 7 bases and J lost 9 bases. The length of the CDR3 is 13 residues. CDR3 sequence (DNA): TGTGCCACCAGCACAGGGGTAGGTTCACCCCTCCACTTT. It specifies CATSTGVGSPLHF.

This clonotype has only a few counts. The chain uses TRBV4-1 and TRBJ1-6; TRBD1 is a possible D gene (6 bases). V was shortened by 4 bases and J by 0 bases, with 22 bases between the two germline ends. This CDR3 comprises 20 residues. Germline lookup yields CDR1 MGHRA and CDR2 YSYEKL. The CDR3, as DNA: TGCGCCAGCAGCCGTGACGTGGGGGGGCTAAGTAGCTCCTATAATTCACCCCTCCACTTT. Its protein product is CASSRDVGGLSSSYNSPLHF.

This clonotype was seen more than once but under ten times. The genes are TRBV4-2 and TRBJ1-5, with 7 bases lining up with TRBD1. The V gene's germline CDR1 is LGHNA and CDR2 YNFKEQ. V was pared by 0 bases and J by 4 bases, with 6 bases of the junction left unmatched. CDR3 length: 16 residues. The CDR3 bases are TGTGCCAGCAGCCAAGAAGGGACAGAGAGGAATCAGCCCCAGCATTTT. It translates to CASSQEGTERNQPQHF.

At least ten counts were recorded for this clonotype. The CDR3 loop reads CASSPTDNEQFF. The CDR3 nucleotides are TGTGCCAGCAGTCCCACAGACAATGAGCAGTTCTTC. V is TRBV6-2 or TRBV6-3 and J is TRBJ2-1; D ambiguous. Germline lookup yields CDR1 MNHEY and CDR2 SVGEGT. V lost 5 bases and J 5 bases, leaving 7 bases between the germline ends. This CDR3 has 12 residues.

This clonotype was counted at least ten times. This chain links TRBV6-1 with TRBJ1-5; D not certain. The V end lost 9 bases, the J end lost 15 bases, and 15 bases lay between the germline ends. The CDR3 length is 10 residues. CDR1 is MNHNS and CDR2 is SASEGT in the germline V gene. The CDR3 nucleotides are TGTGCCAGTTTCTTGTCGGAATGGCATTTT. This translates into CASFLSEWHF.

This clonotype appeared a single time. This sequence joins TRBV28 and TRBJ1-1; D not certain. This CDR3 has 16 amino acids. Looked up from germline, CDR1 is MDHEN and CDR2 is SYDVKM. The germline V and J ends were trimmed by 4 bases and 0 bases, with 15 bases remaining between them. Here the CDR3 DNA reads TGTGCCAGCAGTTACCTGTATGGGCAGCTGAACACTGAAGCTTTCTTT. This gives the protein CASSYLYGQLNTEAFF. Full variable domain (rest looked up from reference TRBV28 and TRBJ1-1): DVKVTQSSRYLVKRTGEKVFLECVQDMDHENMFWYRQDPGLGLRLIYFSYDVKMKEKGDIPEGYSVSREKKERFSLILESASTNQTSMYLCASSYLYGQLNTEAFFGQGTRLTVV.

The table lists this clonotype with many counts. The V and J genes are TRBV20-1 and TRBJ1-2, with 8 bases that match TRBD1. The CDR3 has 12 residues. From germline, CDR1 is DFQATT and CDR2 SNEGSKA (reference sequence). The CDR3 loop reads CSQIPGGDGYTF. CDR3 DNA sequence: TGCAGCCAGATCCCAGGGGGCGACGGCTACACCTTC.

This clonotype was observed a few times. The chain carries TRBV18 and TRBJ1-4, with D uncertain. Germline CDR1 reads KGHSH; CDR2 reads LQKENI. V lost 8 bases and J lost 8, with 12 bases in between. CDR3 length: 12 residues. In DNA form, the CDR3 reads TGTGCCAGCCGGGTCTTCCCCGAAAAACTGTTTTTT. Residues: CASRVFPEKLFF.

This clonotype was counted ten times or more. The genes are TRBV27 and TRBJ2-7, with TRBD1 identical over 9 bases. This CDR3 contains 16 residues. Unmatched junction bases numbered 12, after V lost 4 bases and J lost 5 bases. The germline CDR1 and CDR2 sequences are MNHEY and SMNVEV (reference sequence). The CDR3 sequence: CASSYHPGQGVNEQYF. The CDR3 coding sequence is TGTGCCAGCAGTTACCACCCGGGACAGGGAGTTAACGAGCAGTACTTC.

This clonotype showed up many times. This chain connects TRBV12-3 or TRBV12-4 to TRBJ1-5; tentative D call: TRBD1 (6 bases). V lost 5 bases and J lost 5, with 16 bases in between. This CDR3 region has 15 residues. Here the CDR3 DNA reads TGTGCCAGCAGTCACCCAGGGGATAGGGATCAGCCCCAGCATTTT. Its translation: CASSHPGDRDQPQHF.

This clonotype was counted many times. The rearrangement joins TRBV5-1 to TRBJ2-1; 9 nucleotides line up with TRBD1. CDR3 length: 15 residues. V lost 4 bases, J lost 8 bases, and 10 bases stayed unmatched. CDR1 SGHRS and CDR2 YFSETQ come from the germline V gene. The CDR3 DNA sequence: TGCGCCAGCAGCCTCCGGGACAGGGAGACGGATGAGCAGTTCTTC. It codes for CASSLRDRETDEQFF.

This clonotype was picked up many times. The gene calls are TRBV7-9 and TRBJ2-7, with D perhaps being TRBD1 or TRBD2 (5 bases each). Per the germline V gene, CDR1 is SEHNR and CDR2 is FQNEAQ (reference sequence). The CDR3 runs to 15 residues. V lost 8 bases and J lost 0, with 17 bases in between. CDR3 nucleotides: TGTGCCAGCGTCCGTTGGGGGACCAGCTCCTACGAGCAGTACTTC. It is translated as CASVRWGTSSYEQYF.

The chain has TRBV27 and TRBJ2-5; tentatively, D is TRBD2 (7 bases). The CDR3 runs to 15 residues. Trimming pared 1 base from V and 4 bases from J, leaving 13 bases between. Germline-derived CDR1 and CDR2 are MNHEY and SMNVEV (reference sequence). CDR3 nucleotide sequence: TGTGCCAGCAGTTTATTCCGGGGGGCGGCAGAGACCCAGTACTTC. It specifies CASSLFRGAAETQYF.

This clonotype was counted ten times or more. The chain joins TRBV27 to TRBJ2-5; D tentatively reads TRBD1 or TRBD2 (5 bases each). Germline values: CDR1 MNHEY, CDR2 SMNVEV (reference sequence). Trimming shortened V by 6 bases and J by 5 bases, and 19 bases separated the two germline ends. The CDR3 covers 15 residues. CDR3 DNA: TGTGCCAGCAGCGGGTGGGGGAATAGGTGGGAGACCCAGTACTTC. It yields the protein CASSGWGNRWETQYF.

This clonotype was detected a few times. The chain joins TRBV28 to TRBJ1-4; D is unclear. This CDR3 region has 11 residues. Germline V gene data show CDR1 as MDHEN and CDR2 as SYDVKM. V dropped 11 bases and J dropped 8 bases, with 12 bases sitting between them. The CDR3 loop reads CAGQQEEKLFF. The CDR3 region has the DNA TGTGCCGGCCAGCAAGAGGAAAAACTGTTTTTT.

This clonotype was detected ten times or more. The V gene is TRBV12-3 or TRBV12-4, the J gene TRBJ1-2; D is ambiguous. This CDR3 has 13 amino acids. V lost 3 bases to trimming and J lost 4 bases, with 9 bases between them. Here the CDR3 reads CASSLEGFYGYTF. The CDR3 DNA follows: TGTGCCAGCAGTTTGGAAGGATTCTATGGCTACACCTTC.

This clonotype was picked up many times. V usage is TRBV7-2 and J usage is TRBJ2-1; tentatively, D is TRBD1 or TRBD2 (5 bases each). The CDR3 contains 16 residues. CDR1 and CDR2 (germline): SGHTA, FQGNSA. The V end lost 3 bases, the J end lost 3 bases, and 15 bases lay between the germline ends. Here the CDR3 reads CASSFYGAPFYNEQFF. CDR3 coding DNA: TGTGCCAGCAGCTTCTACGGGGCTCCTTTCTACAATGAGCAGTTCTTC.

The chain is built from TRBV24-1 and TRBJ2-2; 8 positions agree with TRBD2. CDR1 and CDR2 (germline): KGHDR, SFDVKD. The CDR3 consists of 13 residues. The CDR3 DNA reads as TGTGCTTCGGGGACTAGGAACACCGGGGAGCTGTTTTTT. Translation gives CASGTRNTGELFF.

This clonotype was found many times. V and J are TRBV5-1 and TRBJ2-3; D not certain. The V and J ends lost 4 bases and 5 bases respectively, with 11 bases between them. CDR3 size: 13 residues. CDR1 and CDR2 from the germline V gene are SGHRS and YFSETQ. In nucleotides, the CDR3 is TGCGCCAGCAGCCCGGACCTAAGAGATACGCAGTATTTT. Its protein is CASSPDLRDTQYF. The full variable domain, with the rest looked up from reference TRBV5-1 and TRBJ2-3, is KAGVTQTPRYLIKTRGQQVTLSCSPISGHRSVSWYQQTPGQGLQFLFEYFSETQRNKGNFPGRFSGRQFSNSRSEMNVSTLELGDSALYLCASSPDLRDTQYFGPGTRLTVL.

This clonotype has a count of ten or more. The CDR3 coding sequence is TGTGCCAGCAGTTTCCCGTTTGACAGGGGGCCGGACTATGGCTACACCTTC. Protein: CASSFPFDRGPDYGYTF. V and J are TRBV27 and TRBJ1-2, with TRBD1 matching over 10 bases. V shed 3 bases, J shed 3 bases, and the junction held 10 bases outside the gene matches. This CDR3 has 17 residues. In germline, CDR1 is MNHEY, CDR2 SMNVEV (reference sequence).